This is a list of T cell receptor beta chains from one sample in a study of cytomegalovirus exposure and HLA in healthy donors. TCRdb's table, derived via immunoSEQ multiplex PCR, lists solely in-frame clones and lacks some. The sample lists roughly 150,000 clones; roughly 68% were seen once. Sequencing was done on a sample of PBMCs. The receptors stem from a man aged 25 to 40 in good health and CMV-seropositive. CDR3s include the opening cysteine and the closing phenylalanine or tryptophan. D genes are given only for firm matches. Size values are once, few and many counts, or a class for expanded clones, and some rows have none.

j_call d_call v_call clone_size cdr3_aa cdr3_nt
TRBJ2-2 . TRBV2 . CASQAPRDTGELFF TGTGCCAGCCAAGCTCCCAGGGACACCGGGGAGCTGTTTTTT
TRBJ2-1 TRBD2 TRBV7-3 once CASSMTSGSYNEQFF TGTGCCAGCAGCATGACTAGCGGCTCCTACAATGAGCAGTTCTTC
TRBJ2-7 TRBD1 TRBV14 . CASGSGTGSYEQYF TGTGCCAGCGGGAGTGGGACAGGCTCCTACGAGCAGTACTTC
TRBJ1-3 TRBD1 TRBV9 . CASSSPTGTYSGNTIYF TGTGCCAGCAGCTCCCCGACAGGGACCTACTCTGGAAACACCATATATTTT
TRBJ1-5 TRBD1 TRBV4-1 . CASRPGPKQGVQPQHF TGCGCCAGCAGACCCGGACCCAAGCAGGGGGTTCAGCCCCAGCATTTT
TRBJ2-7 TRBD2 TRBV6-1 . CASGTGRGYDEQYF TGTGCCAGCGGAACGGGGAGGGGTTACGACGAGCAGTACTTC
TRBJ2-7 . TRBV7-9 . CASSLGEGRCEQYF TGTGCCAGCAGCTTGGGCGAGGGGAGGTGCGAGCAGTACTTC
TRBJ1-2 . TRBV19 . CASSILVAAGYTF TGTGCCAGTAGTATATTGGTTGCGGCGGGCTACACCTTC
TRBJ2-5 . TRBV30 . CAWSVSGETQYF TGTGCCTGGAGTGTATCGGGAGAGACCCAGTACTTC
TRBJ1-4 . TRBV6-5 . CASSPLGATNEKLFF TGTGCCAGCAGCCCCCTAGGTGCAACTAATGAAAAACTGTTTTTT
TRBJ2-5 TRBD1 TRBV7-2 . CASSPATGGSGEQYF TGTGCCAGCAGCCCGGCGACAGGGGGGTCGGGAGAGCAGTACTTC
TRBJ2-2 TRBD2 TRBV9 . CASSGTSGRTGELFF TGTGCCAGCAGCGGAACTAGCGGACGCACCGGGGAGCTGTTTTTT
TRBJ2-7 . TRBV18 . CASSPPYSYEQYF TGTGCCAGCTCACCACCCTACTCCTACGAGCAGTACTTC
TRBJ2-1 . TRBV6-5 . CASSYGGLHEQFF TGTGCCAGCAGTTACGGAGGGCTCCATGAGCAGTTCTTC
TRBJ2-7 TRBD2 TRBV5-1 . CASRAGGLTYEQYF TGCGCCAGCAGAGCGGGAGGGTTAACCTACGAGCAGTACTTC
TRBJ2-1 TRBD2 TRBV27 . CASSPGLAGNEQFF TGTGCCAGCAGTCCGGGACTAGCGGGGAATGAGCAGTTCTTC
TRBJ2-3 . TRBV12-5 . CASAALHLRADTQYF TGTGCTAGTGCCGCCCTCCACCTCCGCGCAGATACGCAGTATTTT
TRBJ2-7 TRBD1 TRBV2 . CASSPGQELDEQYF TGTGCCAGCAGTCCGGGACAGGAATTAGACGAGCAGTACTTC
TRBJ1-1 . TRBV5-1 . CASSFGDTEAFF TGCGCCAGCAGCTTCGGTGACACTGAAGCTTTCTTT
TRBJ1-2 . TRBV20-1 . CSALTDYGYTF TGCAGTGCTCTGACAGACTATGGCTACACCTTC
TRBJ1-2 . TRBV5-1 . CASSLSHYYGYTF TGCGCCAGCAGCTTGTCCCACTATTATGGCTACACCTTC
TRBJ1-3 . TRBV7-2 . CASSLGQGRNTIYF TGTGCCAGCAGCTTAGGGCAGGGTAGAAACACCATATATTTT
TRBJ2-2 . TRBV2 . CASSEAEVAGELFF TGTGCCAGCAGTGAAGCAGAGGTTGCCGGGGAGCTGTTTTTT
TRBJ1-2 TRBD1 TRBV6-4 . CASRVQGDTF TGTGCCAGCAGAGTACAGGGGGACACCTTC
TRBJ2-7 TRBD1 TRBV10-3 few CAISGGGQGGDEQYF TGTGCCATCAGTGGGGGGGGACAGGGAGGCGACGAGCAGTACTTC
TRBJ1-1 . TRBV6-6 many CASRTVNTEAFF TGTGCCAGCAGAACAGTGAACACTGAAGCTTTCTTT
TRBJ2-1 TRBD2 TRBV30 . CAWSVSSGSSDEQFF TGTGCCTGGAGTGTATCTAGCGGGAGTTCGGATGAGCAGTTCTTC
TRBJ2-3 . TRBV30 once CAWSSPGDPPDTQYF TGTGCCTGGAGTTCACCGGGGGACCCCCCAGATACGCAGTATTTT
TRBJ2-3 TRBD2 TRBV5-1 . CASSSGLAGPRGDTQYF TGCGCCAGCAGCTCAGGACTAGCGGGACCCCGTGGAGATACGCAGTATTTT
TRBJ2-1 . TRBV19 once CASSYPNSYNEQFF TGTGCCAGTAGCTACCCAAATTCCTACAATGAGCAGTTCTTC
TRBJ2-2 . TRBV30 few CAWSVRGLTGELFF TGTGCCTGGAGTGTAAGAGGGCTCACCGGGGAGCTGTTTTTT
TRBJ2-4 TRBD2 TRBV4-1 few CASSQPGLAAPSQDIQYF TGCGCCAGCAGCCAACCGGGACTAGCGGCCCCAAGCCAGGACATTCAGTACTTC
TRBJ2-5 . TRBV19 few CASSIRKETQYF TGTGCCAGTAGTATTCGTAAAGAGACCCAGTACTTC
TRBJ1-1 TRBD1 TRBV7-9 few CASSLAPGQGDEAFF TGTGCCAGCAGCTTAGCCCCGGGACAGGGGGATGAAGCTTTCTTT
TRBJ2-3 . TRBV10-3 once CAISGSGSTDTQYF TGTGCCATCAGTGGATCAGGCAGCACAGATACGCAGTATTTT
TRBJ1-3 . TRBV9 . CASSVVSSGNTIYF TGTGCCAGCAGCGTAGTCTCTTCTGGAAACACCATATATTTT
TRBJ2-3 TRBD2 TRBV19 . CASSGREGTDTQYF TGTGCCAGTAGCGGGAGGGAGGGCACAGATACGCAGTATTTT
TRBJ1-5 . TRBV9 . CASSRGNSNQPQHF TGTGCCAGCAGCAGGGGAAATAGCAATCAGCCCCAGCATTTT
TRBJ1-5 . TRBV7-8 . CASSLAEARQPQHF TGTGCCAGCAGCTTAGCGGAGGCACGGCAGCCCCAGCATTTT
TRBJ2-7 TRBD2 TRBV5-4 . CASSPTSGNTEQYF TGTGCCAGCAGCCCCACTAGCGGGAATACCGAGCAGTACTTC
TRBJ2-7 TRBD2 TRBV25-1 once CASRGTSGFYEQYF TGTGCCAGCAGAGGGACTAGCGGTTTCTACGAGCAGTACTTC
TRBJ2-5 TRBD1 TRBV29-1 . CSARDSLSTQYF TGCAGCGCACGGGACAGTCTTTCGACCCAGTACTTC
TRBJ2-2 . TRBV11-2 . CASSLDPAGNRELFF TGTGCCAGCAGCTTAGATCCAGCAGGGAACAGGGAGCTGTTTTTT
TRBJ1-4 . TRBV9 . CASSVEALQGKLFF TGTGCCAGCAGCGTAGAGGCTCTCCAGGGAAAACTGTTTTTT
TRBJ1-5 . TRBV18 few CASSPEVYSNQPQHF TGTGCCAGCTCCCCGGAGGTTTATAGCAATCAGCCCCAGCATTTT
TRBJ2-1 TRBD1 TRBV6-6 . CASYLRDRGNEQFF TGTGCCAGTTACCTCCGGGACAGAGGCAATGAGCAGTTCTTC
TRBJ2-7 TRBD2 TRBV5-1 . CVSSYRLAGMYEQYF TGCGTCAGCAGTTACCGACTAGCGGGAATGTACGAGCAGTACTTC
TRBJ1-1 . TRBV10-1 . CASSEFRGNTEAFF TGCGCCAGCAGTGAGTTTCGAGGGAACACTGAAGCTTTCTTT
TRBJ2-2 . TRBV7-8 . CASSLQVGELFF TGTGCCAGCAGCTTACAGGTCGGGGAGCTGTTTTTT
TRBJ2-5 . TRBV7-8 . CASSLFGVWQTQYF TGTGCCAGCAGCTTATTCGGGGTCTGGCAGACCCAGTACTTC
TRBJ2-5 . TRBV30 once CAWCWGLTGTETQYF TGTGCCTGGTGTTGGGGCTTAACAGGGACAGAGACCCAGTACTTC
TRBJ2-2 TRBD1 TRBV7-7 . CASSRDRANTGELFF TGTGCCAGCAGCCGGGACAGGGCTAACACCGGGGAGCTGTTTTTT
TRBJ1-1 TRBD1 TRBV11-2 . CASSEYKGQGDSEAFF TGTGCCAGCAGCGAATACAAGGGACAGGGTGACTCTGAAGCTTTCTTT
TRBJ2-3 . TRBV6-5 . CASRSQSDTQYF TGTGCCAGCAGATCCCAGTCAGATACGCAGTATTTT
TRBJ2-2 TRBD1 TRBV27 . CASTTAGTGVDTGELFF TGTGCCAGCACCACTGCCGGGACAGGGGTGGACACCGGGGAGCTGTTTTTT
TRBJ2-7 . TRBV6-6 . CASSYSGSSYEQYF TGTGCCAGCAGTTACTCCGGGAGCTCCTACGAGCAGTACTTC
TRBJ1-4 TRBD1 TRBV5-1 few CASSLTGANEKLFF TGCGCCAGCAGCTTGACAGGGGCTAATGAAAAACTGTTTTTT
TRBJ1-4 . TRBV2 . CASTQETYEKLFF TGTGCCAGCACACAGGAAACTTATGAAAAACTGTTTTTT
TRBJ2-2 . TRBV19 few CASRPGANTGELFF TGTGCCAGTAGACCGGGGGCGAACACCGGGGAGCTGTTTTTT